This T cell receptor (beta chain) came from a study of OX40 agonist ivuxolimab in advanced cancers. The V end was cut by 1 base, the J end by 8 bases, with 11 bases between. The germline CDR1 and CDR2 sequences are SQVTM and ANQGSEA. The CDR3 runs 12 residues. Measured with immunoSEQ multiplex PCR; TCRdb has only the in-frame clones, and not every one. The table has fewer than 65,000 clones, 91% seen once. The chain joins TRBV29-1 to TRBJ1-2; no reliable D call. The sample was CD4+ or CD8+ T cells sorted from blood, taken in a trial of the OX40 agonist ivuxolimab. The origin of this receptor is an adult with an advanced solid tumor such as melanoma, head and neck, liver or kidney cancer. CDR3 sequence (DNA): TGCAGCGTTGAAGGGATATGGCCCGGCTACACCTTC. Translation gives CSVEGIWPGYTF.